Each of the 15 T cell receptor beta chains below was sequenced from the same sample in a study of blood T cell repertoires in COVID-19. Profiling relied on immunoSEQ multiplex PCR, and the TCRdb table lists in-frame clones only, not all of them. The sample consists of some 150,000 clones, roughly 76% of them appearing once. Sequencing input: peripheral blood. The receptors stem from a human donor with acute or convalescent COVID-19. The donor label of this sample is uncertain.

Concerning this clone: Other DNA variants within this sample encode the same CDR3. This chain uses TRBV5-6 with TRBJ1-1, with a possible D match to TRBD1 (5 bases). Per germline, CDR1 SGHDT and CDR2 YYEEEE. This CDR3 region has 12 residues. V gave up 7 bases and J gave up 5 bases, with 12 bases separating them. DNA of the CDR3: TGTGCCAGCTCACCCGGGGGAACTGAAGCTTTCTTT. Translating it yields CASSPGGTEAFF.

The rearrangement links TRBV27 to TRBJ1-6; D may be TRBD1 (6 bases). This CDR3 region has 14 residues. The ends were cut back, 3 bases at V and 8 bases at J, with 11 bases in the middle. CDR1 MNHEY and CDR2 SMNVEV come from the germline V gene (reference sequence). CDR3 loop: CASSFDRFDSPLHF. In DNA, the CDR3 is TGTGCCAGCAGTTTTGACAGGTTTGATTCACCCCTCCACTTT.

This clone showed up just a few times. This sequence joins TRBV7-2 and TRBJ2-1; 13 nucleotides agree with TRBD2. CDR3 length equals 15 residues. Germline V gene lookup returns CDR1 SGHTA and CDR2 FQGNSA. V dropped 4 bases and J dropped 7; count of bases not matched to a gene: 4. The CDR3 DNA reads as TGTGCCAGCAGCTCACTAGCGGGGGGGCTTAATGAGCAGTTCTTC. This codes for CASSSLAGGLNEQFF.

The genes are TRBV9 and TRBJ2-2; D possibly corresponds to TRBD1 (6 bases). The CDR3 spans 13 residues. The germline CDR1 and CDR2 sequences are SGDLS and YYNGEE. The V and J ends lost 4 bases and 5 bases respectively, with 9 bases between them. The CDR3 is CASSSGDTGELFF. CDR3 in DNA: TGTGCCAGCAGCTCAGGGGATACCGGGGAGCTGTTTTTT.

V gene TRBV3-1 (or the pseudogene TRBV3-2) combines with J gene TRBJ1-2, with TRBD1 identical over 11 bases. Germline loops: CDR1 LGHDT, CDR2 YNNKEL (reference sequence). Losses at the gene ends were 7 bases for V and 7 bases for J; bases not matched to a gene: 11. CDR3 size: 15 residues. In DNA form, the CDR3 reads TGTGCCAGCACCCCTGGACAGGGGGCTTCGGGTGGCTACACCTTC. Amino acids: CASTPGQGASGGYTF.

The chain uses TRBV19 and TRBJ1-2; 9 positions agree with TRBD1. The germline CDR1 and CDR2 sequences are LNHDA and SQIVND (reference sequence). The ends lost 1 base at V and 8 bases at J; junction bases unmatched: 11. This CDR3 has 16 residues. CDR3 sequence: CASSIVSGQGNKGYTF. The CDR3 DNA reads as TGTGCCAGTAGTATAGTAAGCGGACAGGGGAATAAGGGCTACACCTTC.

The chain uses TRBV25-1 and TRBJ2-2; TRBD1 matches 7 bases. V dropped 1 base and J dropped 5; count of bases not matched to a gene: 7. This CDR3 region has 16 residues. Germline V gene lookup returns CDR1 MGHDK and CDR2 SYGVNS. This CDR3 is CASSESRGPGTGELFF. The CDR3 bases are TGTGCCAGCAGTGAATCGAGGGGGCCGGGGACCGGGGAGCTGTTTTTT.

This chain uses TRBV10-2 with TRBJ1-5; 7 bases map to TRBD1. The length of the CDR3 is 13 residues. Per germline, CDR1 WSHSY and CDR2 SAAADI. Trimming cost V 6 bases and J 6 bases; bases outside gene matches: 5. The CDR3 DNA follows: TGCGCCAGCAGGGAACAGGGGACTCAGCCCCAGCATTTT. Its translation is CASREQGTQPQHF.

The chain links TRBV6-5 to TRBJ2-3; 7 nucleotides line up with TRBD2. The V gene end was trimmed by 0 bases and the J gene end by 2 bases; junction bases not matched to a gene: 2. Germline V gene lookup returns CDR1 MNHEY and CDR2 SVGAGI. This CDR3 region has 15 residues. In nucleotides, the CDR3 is TGTGCCAGCAGTTACTCGAGACTAGCCACAGATACGCAGTATTTT. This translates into CASSYSRLATDTQYF.

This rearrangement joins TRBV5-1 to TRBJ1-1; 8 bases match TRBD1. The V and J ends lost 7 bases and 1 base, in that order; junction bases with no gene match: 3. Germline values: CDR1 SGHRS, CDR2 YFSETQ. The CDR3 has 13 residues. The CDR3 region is CASSQGANTEAFF. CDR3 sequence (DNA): TGCGCCAGCTCTCAGGGGGCGAACACTGAAGCTTTCTTT.

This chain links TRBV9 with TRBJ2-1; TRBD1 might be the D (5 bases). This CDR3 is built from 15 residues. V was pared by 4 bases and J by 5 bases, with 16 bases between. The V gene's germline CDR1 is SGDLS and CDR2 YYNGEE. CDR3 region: CASSTTRDSNNEQFF. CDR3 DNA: TGTGCCAGCAGCACAACCCGCGACAGCAACAATGAGCAGTTCTTC.

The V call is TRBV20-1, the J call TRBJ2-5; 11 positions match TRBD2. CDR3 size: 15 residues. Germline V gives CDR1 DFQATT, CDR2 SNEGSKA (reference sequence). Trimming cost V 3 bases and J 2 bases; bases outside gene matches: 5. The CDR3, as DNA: TGCAGTGCTAGTCCCGGGACTAGCGGTCAAGAGACCCAGTACTTC. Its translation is CSASPGTSGQETQYF.

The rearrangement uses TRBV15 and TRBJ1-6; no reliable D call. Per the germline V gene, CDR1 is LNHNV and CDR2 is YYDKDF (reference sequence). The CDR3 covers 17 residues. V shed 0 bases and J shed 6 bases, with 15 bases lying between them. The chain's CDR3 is CATSRDRSSLPNSPLHF. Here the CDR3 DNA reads TGTGCCACCAGCAGAGATCGGAGTTCTCTACCTAATTCACCCCTCCACTTT.

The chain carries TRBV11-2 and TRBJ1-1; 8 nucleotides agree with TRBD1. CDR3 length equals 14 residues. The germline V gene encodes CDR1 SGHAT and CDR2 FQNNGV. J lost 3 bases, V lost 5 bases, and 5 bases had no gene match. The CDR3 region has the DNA TGTGCCAGCAGCCCGATGGACAGGGACACTGAAGCTTTCTTT. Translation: CASSPMDRDTEAFF.

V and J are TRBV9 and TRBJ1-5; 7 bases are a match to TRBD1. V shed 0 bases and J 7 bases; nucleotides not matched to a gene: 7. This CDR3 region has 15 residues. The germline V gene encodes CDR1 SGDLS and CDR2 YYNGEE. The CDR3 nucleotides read TGTGCCAGCAGCGTAGGACAGGGAAGTAGCCAGCCCCAGCATTTT. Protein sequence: CASSVGQGSSQPQHF.